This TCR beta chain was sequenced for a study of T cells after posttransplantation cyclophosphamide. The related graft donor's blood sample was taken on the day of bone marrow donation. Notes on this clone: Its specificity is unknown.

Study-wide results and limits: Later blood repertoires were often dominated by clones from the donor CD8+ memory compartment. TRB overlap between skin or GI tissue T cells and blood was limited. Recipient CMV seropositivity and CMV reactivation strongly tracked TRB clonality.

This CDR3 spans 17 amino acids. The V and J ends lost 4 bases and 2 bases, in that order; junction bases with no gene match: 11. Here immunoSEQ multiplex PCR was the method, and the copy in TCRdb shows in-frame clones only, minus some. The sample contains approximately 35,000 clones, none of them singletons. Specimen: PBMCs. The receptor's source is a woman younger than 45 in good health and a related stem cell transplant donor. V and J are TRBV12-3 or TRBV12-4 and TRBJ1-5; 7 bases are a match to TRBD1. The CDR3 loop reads CASSSNLQGLGNQPQHF. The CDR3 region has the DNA TGTGCCAGCAGTTCCAATCTACAGGGGTTGGGCAATCAGCCCCAGCATTTT.